This T cell receptor beta chain was observed in a study of T cell repertoires in cytomegalovirus infection. Study details: Carrying CMV and the relevant HLA type showed in public TCR beta signatures.

For this clonotype: Its antigen is not identified.

One entry per CDR3 protein results from TCRdb running MiXCR on the reads. The profile shows more than 45,000 distinct CDR3 sequences, about 18% of them singletons. This CDR3 is 11 amino acids long. Germline values: CDR1 SGHVS, CDR2 FNYEAQ. Trimming removed 2 bases at V and 8 bases at J, with 6 bases between. Sequencing used CD8+ T cells from cultured PBMCs, obtained from culture after CMV antigen stimulation. The V and J genes are TRBV7-6 and TRBJ1-2; a possible D gene is TRBD1 (5 bases). The clonotype comes from a human donor in good health (CMV status not recorded). Some clones in this sample may be carry-over from other donors' samples. This CDR3 is CASSLRDGYTF. The CDR3 coding sequence is TGTGCCAGCAGCTTAAGGGACGGCTACACCTTC.